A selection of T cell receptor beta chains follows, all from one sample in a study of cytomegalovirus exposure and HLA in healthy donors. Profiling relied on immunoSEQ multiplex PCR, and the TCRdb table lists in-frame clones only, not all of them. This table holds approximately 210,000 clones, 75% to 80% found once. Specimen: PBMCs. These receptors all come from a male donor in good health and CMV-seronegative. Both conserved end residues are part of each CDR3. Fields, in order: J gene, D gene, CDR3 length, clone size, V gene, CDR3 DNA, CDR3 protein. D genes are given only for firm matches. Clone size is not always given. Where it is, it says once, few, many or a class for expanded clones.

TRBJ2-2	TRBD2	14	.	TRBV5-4	TGTGCCAGCGGGTTAGCGGGGGGCTTCGGGGAGCTGTTTTTT	CASGLAGGFGELFF
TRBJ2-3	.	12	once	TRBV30	TGTGCCTGGAGTCCTTTGGAGTATACGCAGTATTTT	CAWSPLEYTQYF
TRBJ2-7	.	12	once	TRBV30	TGTGCCTGGTCCAGGGAAGACTACGAGCAGTACTTC	CAWSREDYEQYF
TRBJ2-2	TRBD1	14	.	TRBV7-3	TGTGCCAGCACCCAGGACAGGGCGACCGGGGAGCTGTTTTTT	CASTQDRATGELFF
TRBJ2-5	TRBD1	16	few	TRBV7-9	TGTTCCAGCAGCTTAGGGTTCTCAGGGGGACAAGAGACCCAGTACTTC	CSSSLGFSGGQETQYF
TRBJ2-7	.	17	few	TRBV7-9	TGTTCCAGCAGCTTTAACCCCCGCGGAACGGGAACCTACGAGCAGTACTTC	CSSSFNPRGTGTYEQYF
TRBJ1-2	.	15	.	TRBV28	TGTGCCAGCAGGACCCTCGGGGGAGTTAACTATGGCTACACCTTC	CASRTLGGVNYGYTF
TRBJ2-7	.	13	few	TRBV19	TGTGCCAGTAGTACGGACTACTCCTACGAGCAGTACTTC	CASSTDYSYEQYF
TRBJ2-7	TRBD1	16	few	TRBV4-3	TGCGCCAGCAGCCGCGTACAGACAGGGGAATTCTACGAGCAGTACTTC	CASSRVQTGEFYEQYF
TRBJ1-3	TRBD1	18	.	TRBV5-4	TGTGCCAGCAGCCGGACAGGGGGCGCCGCATATTCTGGAAACACCATATATTTT	CASSRTGGAAYSGNTIYF
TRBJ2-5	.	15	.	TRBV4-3	TGCGCCAGCAGCCAAGGGGGTGGGTCGGGGGAGACCCAGTACTTC	CASSQGGGSGETQYF
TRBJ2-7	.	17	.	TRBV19	TGTGCCAGTAGTGATACAACCCCCAGGGTAAGCTCCTACGAGCAGTACTTC	CASSDTTPRVSSYEQYF
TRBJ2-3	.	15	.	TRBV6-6	TGTGCCAGCAGTTACTCGGGAGTTCAGGCAGATACGCAGTATTTT	CASSYSGVQADTQYF
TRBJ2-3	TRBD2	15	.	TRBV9	TGTGCCAGCAGCTCCGGACTAGCTTCGTCCGATACGCAGTATTTT	CASSSGLASSDTQYF
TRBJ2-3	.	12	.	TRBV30	TGTGCCAACCACTTACTCACAGATACGCAGTATTTT	CANHLLTDTQYF
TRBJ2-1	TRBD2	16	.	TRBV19	TGTGCCAGTAGTGCCCCAAGTCTAAGCGGGAGCTCTGAGCAGTTCTTC	CASSAPSLSGSSEQFF
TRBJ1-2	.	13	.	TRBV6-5	TGTGCCAGCAGGCCTGGTACTCTCTGTGGCTACACCTTC	CASRPGTLCGYTF